This TCR beta chain appears in the sequencing data of a study of shared clonotypes between healthy human individuals. General study findings and limits: Shared clonotypes across all four donors exceeded non-shared ones in generation probability.

An even split of each subset's genomic DNA across several immunoSEQ plates was performed. Authors' methods: ImmunoSEQ output held junction-only sequences without quality scores, so filtering differed. Produced via immunoSEQ multiplex PCR; TCRdb's table is partial and in-frame only. V and J calls plus clone size are reproduced from that table; the DNA served to infer D and trimming. The table has 2 million to 2.5 million clones, approximately 96% seen once. This clone was found a few times. Its target is not known. With 5 bases clipped from V and 7 bases from J, the junction kept 7 bases outside the gene matches. Germline V gene sequence: CDR1 MNHEY, CDR2 SMNVEV (reference sequence). CDR3 size: 16 residues. The study drew all its donors from Caucasian adults living in Nashville, Tennessee.

This TCR came from a man younger than 30 in good health. Specimen: naive CD4+ T cells sorted from blood. Regarding subset: CD45RA+ positively selected. This rearrangement joins TRBV27 to TRBJ2-2; TRBD2 aligns across 13 bases. In nucleotides, the CDR3 is TGTGCCAGCAGTCGCTGGACTAGCGGGAGCGTCGGGGAGCTGTTTTTT. Amino acids: CASSRWTSGSVGELFF.